These 28 T cell receptor beta chains came from one sample sequenced in a study of blood T cell repertoires in COVID-19. Profiled with immunoSEQ multiplex PCR; TCRdb holds only in-frame clones, not every one. Among around 280,000 clones listed, 90% were seen once. Sequencing was performed on PBMCs or T cells enriched from blood (not recorded which). The source of these receptors is a woman aged 18-29 years with acute COVID-19.

This clone has a single count. V is TRBV18 and J is TRBJ1-5; TRBD1 matches at 7 bases. The CDR3 covers 19 residues. Germline-derived CDR1 and CDR2 are KGHSH and LQKENI. V was clipped by 2 bases and J by 1 base; unmatched bases: 14. CDR3 region: CASSPEGAFGTQSNQPQHF. DNA of the CDR3: TGTGCCAGCTCACCAGAGGGGGCTTTTGGGACACAAAGCAATCAGCCCCAGCATTTT.

The chain employs TRBV4-1 and TRBJ2-5; 12 bases agree with TRBD1. Germline CDR1 is MGHRA and CDR2 is YSYEKL. The CDR3 runs 16 residues. With 2 bases clipped from V and 4 bases from J, the junction kept 5 bases outside the gene matches. CDR3 bases: TGCGCCAGCAGCCAACCCAGGGACAGGGGGCGAGAGACCCAGTACTTC. Translated: CASSQPRDRGRETQYF.

This clone was seen just once. The chain employs TRBV4-2 and TRBJ2-2; 13 bases align to TRBD2. Germline values: CDR1 LGHNA, CDR2 YNFKEQ. V lost 3 bases, J lost 1 base, and 8 bases stayed unmatched. This CDR3 comprises 19 residues. The CDR3 loop is CASSHLTSGRRLNTGELFF. CDR3 in DNA: TGTGCCAGCAGCCACTTGACTAGCGGGAGGCGACTGAACACCGGGGAGCTGTTTTTT.

V and J are TRBV5-1 and TRBJ2-2, with 13 bases aligning to TRBD2. There are 18 residues in the CDR3. CDR1 is SGHRS, CDR2 YFSETQ, per germline. J was trimmed by 5 bases and V by 4 bases; bases with no gene match: 11. The CDR3 region has the DNA TGCGCCAGCAGCATACGAGGGACTAGCGGGATTATTACCGGGGAGCTGTTTTTT. It specifies CASSIRGTSGIITGELFF.

The J gene is TRBJ1-6, the V gene TRBV11-2; possibly TRBD1 for D (6 bases). The CDR3 has 15 residues. V lost 2 bases and J 10 bases, leaving 15 bases between the germline ends. In germline, CDR1 is SGHAT, CDR2 FQNNGV. CDR3 nucleotide sequence: TGTGCCAGCAGCTTAAGTAGGGGGAGCCGGTCACCCCTCCACTTT. Residues: CASSLSRGSRSPLHF.

In this sample, this clone turned up a few times. The J gene is TRBJ2-2, the V gene TRBV27; TRBD2 aligns across 8 bases. From germline, CDR1 is MNHEY and CDR2 SMNVEV (reference sequence). With V trimmed by 7 bases and J by 0 bases, 1 base remained unmatched. This CDR3 is built from 14 residues. The CDR3 DNA follows: TGTGCCAGCAAGGGACTAGCGAACACCGGGGAGCTGTTTTTT. Protein sequence: CASKGLANTGELFF.

The V and J genes are TRBV3-1 (or the pseudogene TRBV3-2) and TRBJ2-2; TRBD2 aligns across 7 bases. The CDR3 length is 17 residues. Germline CDR1 is LGHDT and CDR2 is YNNKEL (reference sequence). Trimming removed 4 bases from V and 2 bases from J; junction bases left unmatched: 10. In nucleotides, the CDR3 is TGTGCCAGCAGCCCTCTCGCTCTAGCGGATAACACCGGGGAGCTGTTTTTT. Its translation is CASSPLALADNTGELFF.

The chain carries TRBV25-1 and TRBJ1-4, with a tentative D call TRBD1 (5 bases). CDR1 is MGHDK, CDR2 SYGVNS, per germline. This CDR3 is built from 17 residues. V lost 2 bases and J 7 bases, leaving 20 bases between the germline ends. CDR3 nucleotide sequence: TGTGCCAGCAGTGAACACGCCCCCTGGCAGGGCGTTGAAAAACTGTTTTTT. This encodes CASSEHAPWQGVEKLFF.

V gene TRBV12-3 or TRBV12-4 combines with J gene TRBJ1-5; tentative D call: TRBD1 (5 bases). The CDR3 consists of 12 residues. Trimming stripped 3 bases from V and 9 bases from J, with 9 bases between. CDR3 nucleotide sequence: TGTGCCAGCAGTTTCGCAGGGATGCCCCAGCATTTT. Protein product: CASSFAGMPQHF.

The genes are TRBV5-4 and TRBJ2-1; TRBD1 matches at 8 bases. The germline gives CDR1 SGHNT, CDR2 YYREEE (reference sequence). V lost 0 bases, J lost 5 bases, and 4 bases stayed unmatched. The CDR3 extends over 15 amino acids. The DNA of the CDR3 is TGTGCCAGCAGCTTGGACAGGGGGAAGAACAATGAGCAGTTCTTC. Translated, it gives CASSLDRGKNNEQFF.

As for this clone: In the same sample, other DNA sequences code for this CDR3. The chain links TRBV28 to TRBJ2-1, with 8 bases identical to TRBD2. Germline V gene data show CDR1 as MDHEN and CDR2 as SYDVKM. V shed 2 bases, J shed 7 bases, and the junction held 4 bases outside the gene matches. There are 14 residues in the CDR3. Written as DNA, the CDR3 is TGTGCCAGCAGTTTAGCGGGAGGTTCTAATGAGCAGTTCTTC. Its protein is CASSLAGGSNEQFF.

The chain has TRBV3-1 (or the pseudogene TRBV3-2) and TRBJ1-1; the match to TRBD1 covers 7 bases. Trimming took 6 bases from V and 5 from J; bases not matched to a gene: 3. The CDR3 loop spans 12 amino acids. From germline, CDR1 is LGHDT and CDR2 YNNKEL (reference sequence). The CDR3 loop reads CASRQGMTEAFF. For the CDR3, the DNA is TGTGCCAGCAGACAGGGGATGACTGAAGCTTTCTTT.

The J gene is TRBJ2-7, the V gene TRBV19; maybe TRBD1 (6 bases). Germline CDR1 reads LNHDA; CDR2 reads SQIVND (reference sequence). This CDR3 comprises 13 residues. Trimming shortened V by 9 bases and J by 0 bases, and 12 bases separated the two germline ends. DNA for the CDR3: TGTGCCAGCGAAGACAGGCGCTCCTACGAGCAGTACTTC. This gives the protein CASEDRRSYEQYF.

The chain couples TRBV7-9 to TRBJ2-7; D ambiguous. V dropped 2 bases and J dropped 3 bases, with 8 bases sitting between them. Germline V gene data show CDR1 as SEHNR and CDR2 as FQNEAQ (reference sequence). This CDR3 comprises 13 residues. The CDR3 DNA sequence: TGTGCCAGCAGCTTATCCCCAGTCTACGAGCAGTACTTC. Translated, it gives CASSLSPVYEQYF. Based on the CDR3 plus reference TRBV7-9 and TRBJ2-7, the full variable domain is DTGVSQNPRHKITKRGQNVTFRCDPISEHNRLYWYRQTLGQGPEFLTYFQNEAQLEKSRLLSDRFSAERPKGSFSTLEIQRTEQGDSAMYLCASSLSPVYEQYFGPGTRLTVT.

This clone was recorded once. A read error may account for a junction end that differs from germline. The chain employs TRBV28 and TRBJ1-5; weak D call: TRBD1 (5 bases). Germline CDR1 MDHEN, CDR2 SYDVKM. This CDR3 is built from 20 residues. DNA of the CDR3: TGTGCCAGCAAGGATCCGACATGGCGGGTGGGGGGGTATAGCGATCAGCCCCAGCATTTT. Residues: CASKDPTWRVGGYSDQPQHF.

This clone was detected once. The DNA for the CDR3 is TGTGCCACCAGCCGACTAGCGGGAGGCAACACAGATACGCAGTATTTT. Encoded protein: CATSRLAGGNTDTQYF. The chain is built from TRBV2 and TRBJ2-3; 13 bases agree with TRBD2. The CDR3 contains 16 residues. The trim removed 10 bases at V and 2 bases at J, leaving 9 bases unmatched. Germline values: CDR1 SNHLY, CDR2 FYNNEI.

This rearrangement joins TRBV6-5 to TRBJ1-1; 7 nucleotides agree with TRBD1. V gave up 6 bases and J gave up 9 bases; unmatched junction bases: 16. The CDR3 is 15 residues long. The germline V gene encodes CDR1 MNHEY and CDR2 SVGAGI. The CDR3 is CASRPGTAIGRKAFF. DNA for the CDR3: TGTGCCAGCAGACCCGGGACAGCCATAGGGAGAAAAGCTTTCTTT.

This chain joins TRBV9 and TRBJ1-4; maybe TRBD1 (6 bases). Germline loops: CDR1 SGDLS, CDR2 YYNGEE. V gave up 0 bases and J gave up 3 bases, with 12 bases separating them. The CDR3 spans 16 residues. The CDR3 loop is CASSVAPQGPNEKLFF. The DNA of the CDR3 is TGTGCCAGCAGCGTAGCTCCACAGGGCCCTAATGAAAAACTGTTTTTT.

Here the CDR3 reads CASSPPKAGLRDTQYF. In DNA, the CDR3 is TGCGCCAGCAGCCCACCCAAGGCCGGCCTGAGGGATACGCAGTATTTT. The chain carries TRBV4-1 and TRBJ2-3; the D is unclear. V lost 4 bases and J lost 6, with 20 bases in between. Germline V gives CDR1 MGHRA, CDR2 YSYEKL. CDR3 size: 16 residues.

The CDR3 region has the DNA TGTGCCAGCGGACTAAGGGGGCCGACTAATGAAAAACTGTTTTTT. Translating it yields CASGLRGPTNEKLFF. V gene TRBV27 combines with J gene TRBJ1-4; 7 bases are a match to TRBD1. The junction had 8 bases not matched to a gene; V was cut back by 8 bases and J by 2 bases. CDR1 is MNHEY and CDR2 is SMNVEV in the germline V gene (reference sequence). The CDR3 contains 15 residues.

The chain employs TRBV28 and TRBJ1-4; TRBD1 aligns across 9 bases. CDR3 length: 15 residues. Germline lookup yields CDR1 MDHEN and CDR2 SYDVKM. V dropped 6 bases and J dropped 5; count of bases not matched to a gene: 7. The CDR3 loop reads CASSAGQGRNEKLFF. CDR3 coding DNA: TGTGCCAGCAGCGCCGGACAGGGGCGGAATGAAAAACTGTTTTTT.

The rearrangement uses TRBV18 and TRBJ1-3; 8 nucleotides agree with TRBD1. Germline values: CDR1 KGHSH, CDR2 LQKENI. With V trimmed by 1 base and J by 0 bases, 11 bases remained unmatched. The CDR3 totals 19 residues. The CDR3 loop reads CASSPLLRDRSRSGNTIYF. The CDR3 DNA reads TGTGCCAGCTCACCACTGCTTCGGGACAGGAGCCGCTCTGGAAACACCATATATTTT.

The V call is TRBV7-9, the J call TRBJ2-3; no clear D gene. The germline gives CDR1 SEHNR, CDR2 FQNEAQ (reference sequence). The CDR3 totals 12 residues. Trimming removed 5 bases at V and 2 bases at J, with 5 bases between. CDR3: CASSQATDTQYF. The CDR3 coding sequence is TGTGCCAGCAGCCAAGCCACAGATACGCAGTATTTT.

This clone appeared a few times. The chain employs TRBV4-3 and TRBJ2-2; TRBD2 is a possible D gene (6 bases). Germline loops: CDR1 LGHNA, CDR2 YSLEER. V was cut by 4 bases and J by 0 bases, with 15 bases left in between. There are 17 residues in the CDR3. The CDR3 coding sequence is TGCGCCAGCAGCCCGTCGTTGGGCGGGGCGAACACCGGGGAGCTGTTTTTT. Translating gives CASSPSLGGANTGELFF.

V is TRBV5-6 and J is TRBJ2-1, with 7 bases that match TRBD1. The junction had 6 bases not matched to a gene; V was cut back by 4 bases and J by 2 bases. Germline CDR1 SGHDT, CDR2 YYEEEE. The CDR3 runs to 15 residues. CDR3 sequence: CASSPLGGPYNEQFF. CDR3 in DNA: TGTGCCAGCAGCCCGTTAGGGGGCCCCTACAATGAGCAGTTCTTC.

The chain is built from TRBV4-1 and TRBJ1-5; 12 nucleotides agree with TRBD1. With V trimmed by 4 bases and J by 5 bases, 6 bases remained unmatched. This CDR3 has 16 residues. Germline lookup yields CDR1 MGHRA and CDR2 YSYEKL. CDR3 sequence reads: CASSPGQGARDQPQHF. DNA for the CDR3: TGCGCCAGCAGCCCGGGACAGGGGGCGCGGGATCAGCCCCAGCATTTT.

The chain couples TRBV5-6 to TRBJ1-1; 7 nucleotides agree with TRBD1. The length of the CDR3 is 14 residues. The junction had 2 bases not matched to a gene; V was cut back by 3 bases and J by 0 bases. Germline-derived CDR1 and CDR2 are SGHDT and YYEEEE. The CDR3 bases are TGTGCCAGCAGCTGGGACAGTTTGAACACTGAAGCTTTCTTT. Protein: CASSWDSLNTEAFF.

The V and J genes are TRBV19 and TRBJ1-3; TRBD1 matches 8 bases. CDR3 length: 18 residues. Losses at the gene ends were 0 bases for V and 4 bases for J; bases not matched to a gene: 11. Germline values: CDR1 LNHDA, CDR2 SQIVND (reference sequence). The CDR3 protein is CASSIDPRQGRKGNTIYF. CDR3 bases: TGTGCCAGTAGTATAGATCCCCGACAGGGGCGAAAAGGAAACACCATATATTTT. Using reference TRBV19 and TRBJ1-3 for the parts outside the CDR3, the full variable domain is DGGITQSPKYLFRKEGQNVTLSCEQNLNHDAMYWYRQDPGQGLRLIYYSQIVNDFQKGDIAEGYSVSREKKESFPLTVTSAQKNPTAFYLCASSIDPRQGRKGNTIYFGEGSWLTVV.